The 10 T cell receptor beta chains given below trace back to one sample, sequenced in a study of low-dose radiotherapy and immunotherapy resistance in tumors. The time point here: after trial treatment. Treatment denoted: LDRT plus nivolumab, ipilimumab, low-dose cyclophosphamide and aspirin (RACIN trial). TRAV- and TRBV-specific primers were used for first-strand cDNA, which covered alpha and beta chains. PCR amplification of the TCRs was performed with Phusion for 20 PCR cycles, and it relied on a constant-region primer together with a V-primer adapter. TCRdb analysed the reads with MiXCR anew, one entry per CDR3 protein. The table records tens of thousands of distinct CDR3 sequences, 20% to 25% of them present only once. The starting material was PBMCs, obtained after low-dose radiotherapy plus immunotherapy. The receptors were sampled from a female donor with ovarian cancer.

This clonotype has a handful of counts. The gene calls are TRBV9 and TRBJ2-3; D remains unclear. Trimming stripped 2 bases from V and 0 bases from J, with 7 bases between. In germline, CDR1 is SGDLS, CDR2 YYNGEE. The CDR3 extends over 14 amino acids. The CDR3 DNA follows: TGTGCCAGCAGCGTCGGTGCTAGCACAGATACGCAGTATTTT. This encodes CASSVGASTDTQYF.

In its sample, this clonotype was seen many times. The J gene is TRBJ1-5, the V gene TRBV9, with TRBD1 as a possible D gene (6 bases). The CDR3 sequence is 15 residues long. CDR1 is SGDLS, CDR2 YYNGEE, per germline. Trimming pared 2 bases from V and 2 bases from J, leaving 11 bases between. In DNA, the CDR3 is TGTGCCAGCAGCGTTGGGGGCCTGGGCAATCAGCCCCAGCATTTT. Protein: CASSVGGLGNQPQHF.

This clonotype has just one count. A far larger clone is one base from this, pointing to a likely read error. CDR3 in DNA: TGTGCCACCAGTGAGACTAGCGGGAGCTCGAGTGAGCAGTACTTC. Translating gives CATSETSGSSSEQYF. V and J are TRBV24-1 and TRBJ2-7, with 12 positions matching TRBD2. CDR3 length equals 15 residues. With 4 bases clipped from V and 7 bases from J, the junction kept 7 bases outside the gene matches. In germline, CDR1 is KGHDR, CDR2 SFDVKD.

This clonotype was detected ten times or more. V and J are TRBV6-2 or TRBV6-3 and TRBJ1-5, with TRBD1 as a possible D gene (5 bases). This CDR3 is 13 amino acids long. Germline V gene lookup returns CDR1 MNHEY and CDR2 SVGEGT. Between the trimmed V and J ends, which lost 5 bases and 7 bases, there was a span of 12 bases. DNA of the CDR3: TGTGCCAGCAGTAGGTTGCGGGGCCAGCCCCAGCATTTT. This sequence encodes CASSRLRGQPQHF.

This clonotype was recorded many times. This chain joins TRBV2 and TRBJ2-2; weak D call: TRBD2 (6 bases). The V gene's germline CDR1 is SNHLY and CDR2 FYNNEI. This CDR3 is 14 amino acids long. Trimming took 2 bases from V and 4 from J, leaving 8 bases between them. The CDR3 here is CASSEFGGTGELFF. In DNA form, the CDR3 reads TGTGCCAGCAGTGAATTCGGGGGCACCGGGGAGCTGTTTTTT. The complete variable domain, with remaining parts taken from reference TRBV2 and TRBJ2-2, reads EPEVTQTPSHQVTQMGQEVILRCVPISNHLYFYWYRQILGQKVEFLVSFYNNEISEKSEIFDDQFSVERPDGSNFTLKIRSTKLEDSAMYFCASSEFGGTGELFFGEGSRLTVL.

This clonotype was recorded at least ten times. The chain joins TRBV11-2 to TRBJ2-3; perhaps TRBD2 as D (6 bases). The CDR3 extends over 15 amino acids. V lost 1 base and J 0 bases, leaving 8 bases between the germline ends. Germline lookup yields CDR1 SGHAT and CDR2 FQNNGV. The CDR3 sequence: CASSLVGGSTDTQYF. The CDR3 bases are TGTGCCAGCAGCTTAGTCGGGGGAAGCACAGATACGCAGTATTTT.

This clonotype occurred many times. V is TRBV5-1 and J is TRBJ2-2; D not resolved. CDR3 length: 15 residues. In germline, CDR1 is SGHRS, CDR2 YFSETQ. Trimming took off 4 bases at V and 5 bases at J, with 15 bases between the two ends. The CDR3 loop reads CASSPFQDWTGELFF. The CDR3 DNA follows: TGCGCCAGCAGCCCATTTCAAGATTGGACCGGGGAGCTGTTTTTT.

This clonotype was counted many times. The CDR3 DNA sequence: TGTGCCTGGAGCGGCGACAGGGGAAACACCATATATTTT. It encodes CAWSGDRGNTIYF. The chain combines TRBV30 with TRBJ1-3; D might be TRBD1 (6 bases). The CDR3 is made up of 13 amino acids. The ends were cut back, 3 bases at V and 4 bases at J, with 10 bases in the middle. The germline V gene encodes CDR1 GTSNPN and CDR2 SVGIG (reference sequence).

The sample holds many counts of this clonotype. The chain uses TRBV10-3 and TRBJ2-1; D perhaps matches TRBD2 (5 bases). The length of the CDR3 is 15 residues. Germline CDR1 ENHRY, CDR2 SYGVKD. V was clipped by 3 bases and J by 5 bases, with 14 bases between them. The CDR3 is CAISDYSGTHNEQFF. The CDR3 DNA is TGTGCCATCAGTGATTATTCGGGAACACACAATGAGCAGTTCTTC.

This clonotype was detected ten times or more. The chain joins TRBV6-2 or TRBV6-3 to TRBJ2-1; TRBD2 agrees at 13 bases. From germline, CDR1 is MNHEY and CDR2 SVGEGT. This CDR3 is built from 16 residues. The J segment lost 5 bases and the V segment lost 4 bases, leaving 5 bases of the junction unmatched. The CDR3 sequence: CASSFKGLAGNNEQFF. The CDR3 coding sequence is TGTGCCAGCAGTTTTAAGGGACTAGCGGGGAACAATGAGCAGTTCTTC.